These 29 T cell receptor beta chains came from one sample sequenced in a study of CD8+CD57+ T cells in acquired aplastic anemia. The template used for profiling TCR beta VDJ and CDR3 was genomic DNA. TCRdb recomputed calls from the reads with MiXCR, one row per CDR3 protein. The sample has about 210,000 distinct CDR3 sequences; 34% are singletons. Sequenced input: sorted CD4+, CD8+, or CD8+CD57+ T cells (not recorded which) from PBMCs. Every receptor here comes from a human donor in good health, serving as a control.

This chain uses TRBV2 with TRBJ2-7; the match to TRBD2 covers 7 bases. Germline trimming cut 5 bases from V and 5 bases from J; bases unmatched to any gene: 9. This CDR3 has 14 residues. Germline values: CDR1 SNHLY, CDR2 FYNNEI. The CDR3 DNA reads TGTGCCAGCAGTCTTACTAGCGTGAGGCACGAGCAGTACTTC. It specifies CASSLTSVRHEQYF.

As to this clonotype: This may be a read error, as it is one base from a much larger clone. The rearrangement links TRBV9 to TRBJ1-4, with D possibly matching TRBD1 (6 bases). Trimming removed 0 bases at V and 8 bases at J, with 17 bases between. This CDR3 is 16 amino acids long. In germline, CDR1 is SGDLS, CDR2 YYNGEE. The CDR3 nucleotides read TGTGCCAGCAGCGTAGGAAGGGGCAGGGGCTACGAAAAACTGTTTTTT. Translating it yields CASSVGRGRGYEKLFF.

This clonotype occurred once. The chain uses TRBV2 and TRBJ2-2; D gene unclear. The V gene's germline CDR1 is SNHLY and CDR2 FYNNEI. The CDR3 has 15 residues. V shed 6 bases and J shed 7 bases, with 18 bases lying between them. In DNA form, the CDR3 reads TGTGCCAGCAGCGCCGGGCCCTTCCGTGTCGGGGAGCTGTTTTTT. Translation gives CASSAGPFRVGELFF.

This chain uses TRBV5-1 with TRBJ2-2; 7 nucleotides match TRBD2. CDR3 length: 14 residues. The germline gives CDR1 SGHRS, CDR2 YFSETQ. The V and J ends lost 1 base and 7 bases, in that order; junction bases with no gene match: 4. The CDR3: CASSLSLADGELFF. DNA of the CDR3: TGCGCCAGCAGCTTGAGTCTAGCGGACGGGGAGCTGTTTTTT.

The table lists this clonotype with a few counts. It is unclear where the CDR3 begins or ends on the DNA, so no DNA is shown, and the CDR3 is as TCRdb lists it. J is TRBJ1-4 and V is TRBV12-3 or TRBV12-4. Including both end residues, the CDR3 is 15 amino acids long. CDR3 region: CASSSSSPTNEKLFF.

This clonotype was recorded many times. The V and J genes are TRBV24-1 and TRBJ2-3; no firm D call. Germline assignment: CDR1 KGHDR and CDR2 SFDVKD. There are 15 residues in the CDR3. The germline V and J ends were trimmed by 5 bases and 3 bases, with 14 bases remaining between them. CDR3 region: CATSVAGTPTDTQYF. The CDR3 region has the DNA TGTGCCACCAGTGTGGCAGGAACTCCTACAGATACGCAGTATTTT.

The sample holds many counts of this clonotype. The chain joins TRBV2 to TRBJ2-5, with D unresolved. The germline gives CDR1 SNHLY, CDR2 FYNNEI. V was shortened by 5 bases and J by 5 bases, with 6 bases between the two germline ends. This CDR3 region has 11 residues. This CDR3 is CASSFRETQYF. In nucleotides, the CDR3 is TGTGCCAGCAGTTTTCGGGAGACCCAGTACTTC.

The V gene is TRBV12-3 or TRBV12-4, the J gene TRBJ2-1; D gene ambiguous. V was trimmed by 5 bases and J by 10 bases, leaving 12 bases between them. The CDR3 length is 12 residues. The CDR3 DNA follows: TGTGCCAGCAGTCCCCAATTTAGCGAGCAGTTCTTC. It specifies CASSPQFSEQFF.

This clonotype was observed at least ten times. The chain employs TRBV20-1 and TRBJ1-2; D is undetermined. V was clipped by 3 bases and J by 8 bases, with 16 bases between them. The germline V gene has CDR1 DFQATT and CDR2 SNEGSKA (reference sequence). The CDR3 sequence is 13 residues long. The CDR3 protein is CSASQFGEEGYTF. CDR3 nucleotide sequence: TGCAGTGCTAGCCAATTTGGAGAGGAAGGCTACACCTTC.

To note about this clonotype: A read error may explain this, as a much larger clone is one base away. This chain connects TRBV7-2 to TRBJ2-2; D tentatively reads TRBD1 or TRBD2 (5 bases each). The CDR3 sequence is 14 residues long. CDR1 is SGHTA, CDR2 FQGNSA, per germline. CDR3 residues: CAGSFYGAAGELFF. CDR3 bases: TGTGCCGGCAGCTTCTACGGGGCGGCCGGGGAGCTGTTTTTT.

As concerns this clonotype: This clone may be a read error of a much larger clone one base away. This chain links TRBV5-4 with TRBJ1-5, with D uncertain. Germline assignment: CDR1 SGHNT and CDR2 YYREEE (reference sequence). The CDR3 is made up of 17 amino acids. With 0 bases removed from V and 1 base from J, the gap between germline ends came to 14 bases. The CDR3 is CASSLDVRNPSNQPQHF. CDR3 nucleotides: TGTGCCAGCAGCTTGGACGTCAGAAATCCAAGCAATCAGCCCCAGCATTTT. The full variable domain, with the rest looked up from reference TRBV5-4 and TRBJ1-5, is ETGVTQSPTHLIKTRGQQVTLRCSSQSGHNTVSWYQQALGQGPQFIFQYYREEENGRGNFPPRFSGLQFPNYSSELNVNALELDDSALYLCASSLDVRNPSNQPQHFGDGTRLSIL.

The rearrangement uses TRBV20-1 and TRBJ2-7, with 10 positions matching TRBD1. The V segment lost 5 bases and the J segment 1 base; nucleotides outside the gene matches: 5. The CDR3 loop spans 14 amino acids. Germline V CDR1 and CDR2: DFQATT, SNEGSKA (reference sequence). This chain's CDR3 is CSASGGQGSYEQYF. The CDR3 nucleotides read TGCAGTGCTTCAGGGGGACAGGGGTCCTACGAGCAGTACTTC.

This clonotype came up many times. This chain links TRBV12-3 or TRBV12-4 with TRBJ1-6; D not resolved. The ends were cut back, 3 bases at V and 0 bases at J, with 6 bases in the middle. The CDR3 totals 15 residues. CDR3 protein: CASSFGSSYNSPLHF. The CDR3 DNA sequence: TGTGCCAGCAGTTTCGGCAGCTCCTATAATTCACCCCTCCACTTT.

Turning to this clonotype: The CDR3 carries no conserved terminal phenylalanine or tryptophan, so it likely arises from a read error. The V call is TRBV7-8, the J call TRBJ1-2, with 7 positions matching TRBD1. The CDR3 runs to 17 residues. V lost 2 bases and J lost 4; bases outside the gene matches: 13. Looked up from germline, CDR1 is SGHVS and CDR2 is FQNEAQ. The CDR3, as DNA: TGTGCCAGCAGCTTAAAGCACCAGGGGGGACATTTCTATGGCTACACCCTC. It specifies CASSLKHQGGHFYGYTL.

V gene TRBV2 combines with J gene TRBJ1-2, with TRBD1 matching 9 bases. V trimming: 5 bases; J trimming: 4 bases; junction bases outside the gene matches: 8. This CDR3 spans 15 amino acids. From germline, CDR1 is SNHLY and CDR2 FYNNEI. CDR3 loop: CASSYSTGGSYGYTF. In DNA, the CDR3 is TGTGCCAGCAGTTATTCCACAGGGGGCAGCTATGGCTACACCTTC.

This clonotype was seen a handful of times. The V gene is TRBV5-4, the J gene TRBJ1-2, with unresolved D. Germline-derived CDR1 and CDR2 are SGHNT and YYREEE (reference sequence). The V and J ends lost 3 bases and 3 bases respectively, with 15 bases between them. The CDR3 has 15 amino acids. CDR3 residues: CASSYDTTPDYGYTF. The CDR3 DNA follows: TGTGCCAGCAGCTATGACACTACCCCAGACTATGGCTACACCTTC.

This clonotype was seen repeatedly, ten times or more. The V and J genes are TRBV6-5 and TRBJ1-1; 8 bases line up with TRBD1. Trimming cost V 6 bases and J 0 bases; bases outside gene matches: 3. CDR3 size: 14 residues. CDR1 is MNHEY and CDR2 is SVGAGI in the germline V gene. CDR3 sequence reads: CASRLQGVNTEAFF. DNA for the CDR3: TGTGCCAGCAGATTACAGGGGGTGAACACTGAAGCTTTCTTT.

This clonotype appeared many times. This chain connects TRBV7-3 to TRBJ2-3; TRBD1 matches at 8 bases. The CDR3 spans 13 residues. Germline-derived CDR1 and CDR2 are SGHTA and FQGTGA. Trimming removed 2 bases from V and 7 bases from J; junction bases left unmatched: 2. The CDR3 sequence: CASSLGQGNTQYF. For the CDR3, the DNA is TGTGCCAGCAGCTTAGGACAGGGCAATACGCAGTATTTT.

A note on this clonotype: This may stem from a read error, because a much larger clone lies one nucleotide away. The chain recombines TRBV14 with TRBJ1-2; D is undetermined. This CDR3 is built from 14 residues. Germline assignment: CDR1 SGHDN and CDR2 FVKESK. The CDR3 here is CASSQVRPNYGHTF. The CDR3 nucleotides read TGTGCCAGCAGCCAAGTTCGTCCTAACTATGGCCACACCTTC.

This clonotype was seen repeatedly, ten times or more. V is TRBV19 and J is TRBJ2-3; a weak D match, TRBD2 (6 bases). The germline V gene has CDR1 LNHDA and CDR2 SQIVND (reference sequence). This CDR3 contains 15 residues. V lost 6 bases and J 0 bases, leaving 13 bases between the germline ends. The CDR3 reads CASSLGAGSTDTQYF. DNA of the CDR3: TGTGCCAGTAGCCTAGGGGCGGGAAGCACAGATACGCAGTATTTT. Full variable domain (rest looked up from reference TRBV19 and TRBJ2-3): DGGITQSPKYLFRKEGQNVTLSCEQNLNHDAMYWYRQDPGQGLRLIYYSQIVNDFQKGDIAEGYSVSREKKESFPLTVTSAQKNPTAFYLCASSLGAGSTDTQYFGPGTRLTVL.

Regarding this clonotype: The conserved phenylalanine or tryptophan normally closing the CDR3 is absent here, so this likely arose from a read error. The rearrangement uses TRBV29-1 and TRBJ2-1; 7 bases are shared with TRBD1. J lost 7 bases, V lost 7 bases, and 16 bases had no gene match. CDR1 and CDR2 from the germline V gene are SQVTM and ANQGSEA. This CDR3 has 15 residues. CDR3 sequence (DNA): TGCAGCGCTGAGGGGGCGGTGGCTTTTTCGAATGAGCAGTTCCTC. Translated: CSAEGAVAFSNEQFL.

Concerning this clonotype itself: Being one base from a much bigger clone, this may be a read error. The chain is built from TRBV9 and TRBJ2-1, with TRBD2 matching over 8 bases. The J segment lost 7 bases and the V segment lost 2 bases, leaving 5 bases of the junction unmatched. CDR1 is SGDLS and CDR2 is YYNGEE in the germline V gene. The CDR3 covers 14 residues. CDR3 sequence (DNA): TGTGCCAGCAGCGTTCTCCGGGAGGGGAATGAGCAGTTCTTC. Residues: CASSVLREGNEQFF.

This clonotype was detected only a few times. The chain carries TRBV6-1 and TRBJ2-2; D not resolved. The CDR3 contains 14 residues. Germline lookup yields CDR1 MNHNS and CDR2 SASEGT. Trimming removed 7 bases from V and 0 bases from J, with 9 bases in between. CDR3 DNA: TGTGCCAGCAACTACCTGCCGAACACCGGGGAGCTGTTTTTT. Residues: CASNYLPNTGELFF.

A word on this clonotype: Since a much larger clone is just one base distant, this may be a read error. This chain links TRBV5-6 with TRBJ1-2; D gene ambiguous. CDR1 and CDR2 (germline): SGHDT, YYEEEE. The V end was cut by 3 bases, the J end by 8 bases, with 8 bases between. The CDR3 is 11 amino acids. This CDR3 is CASSSLWGYTF. CDR3 nucleotides: TGTGCCAGCAGCTCTCTGTGGGGCTACACCTTC.

This chain links TRBV2 with TRBJ1-1; D may be TRBD1 (5 bases). The length of the CDR3 is 12 residues. Per the germline V gene, CDR1 is SNHLY and CDR2 is FYNNEI. Trimming shortened V by 8 bases and J by 11 bases, and 18 bases separated the two germline ends. In DNA form, the CDR3 reads TGTGCCAGCTCACCCAGGGAGGGTGCCGCTTTCTTT. This encodes CASSPREGAAFF.

The V and J genes are TRBV6-5 and TRBJ2-1; D unresolved. The CDR3 totals 13 residues. Germline V CDR1 and CDR2: MNHEY, SVGAGI. Trimming removed 0 bases at V and 12 bases at J, with 12 bases between. The CDR3 DNA reads TGTGCCAGCAGTTACTCGATATGGGGTTTGCAGTTCTTC. Residues: CASSYSIWGLQFF.

To note about this clonotype: The CDR3 does not close with the conserved phenylalanine or tryptophan, likely indicating a read error. The chain is built from TRBV5-1 and TRBJ1-1, with D uncertain. The CDR3 consists of 13 residues. The V end lost 7 bases, the J end lost 0 bases, and 10 bases lay between the germline ends. The germline V gene encodes CDR1 SGHRS and CDR2 YFSETQ. The CDR3 coding sequence is TGCGCCAGCGGTCAAACGGTGAACACTGAAGCTTTCTCT. Translating gives CASGQTVNTEAFS.

To note about this clonotype: A read error may explain this, as a much larger clone is one base away. The chain has TRBV19 and TRBJ2-1; D remains ambiguous. Germline V gene lookup returns CDR1 LNHDA and CDR2 SQIVND (reference sequence). This CDR3 contains 11 residues. The V gene lost 6 bases and the J gene lost 9 bases, with 9 bases spanning the gap. CDR3 coding DNA: TGTGCCAGTAGAGGACGGGCTGAGCAGTTCTTC. Amino acid sequence: CASRGRAEQFF. The complete variable domain, with remaining parts taken from reference TRBV19 and TRBJ2-1, reads DGGITQSPKYLFRKEGQNVTLSCEQNLNHDAMYWYRQDPGQGLRLIYYSQIVNDFQKGDIAEGYSVSREKKESFPLTVTSAQKNPTAFYLCASRGRAEQFFGPGTRLTVL.

The table lists this clonotype with a few counts. The rearrangement uses TRBV3-1 and TRBJ2-5; D gene ambiguous. The germline V and J ends were trimmed by 2 bases and 9 bases, with 13 bases remaining between them. Germline V gives CDR1 LGHDT, CDR2 YNNKEL (reference sequence). The CDR3 consists of 13 residues. The CDR3 coding sequence is TGTGCCAGCAGCCAAAGGTCGGTAGGGCCCCAGTACTTC. Residues: CASSQRSVGPQYF.